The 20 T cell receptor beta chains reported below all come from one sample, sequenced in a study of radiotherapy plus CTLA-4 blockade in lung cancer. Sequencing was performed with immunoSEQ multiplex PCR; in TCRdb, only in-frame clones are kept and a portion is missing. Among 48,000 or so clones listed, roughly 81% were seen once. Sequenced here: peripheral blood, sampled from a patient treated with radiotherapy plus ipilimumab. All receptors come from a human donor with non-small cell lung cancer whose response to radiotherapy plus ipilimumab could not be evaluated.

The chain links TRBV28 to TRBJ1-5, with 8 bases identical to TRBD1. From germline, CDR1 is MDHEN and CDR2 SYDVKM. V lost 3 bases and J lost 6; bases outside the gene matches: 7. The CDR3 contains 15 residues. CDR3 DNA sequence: TGTGCCAGCAGTTTGTCAGGGGGCGCCGGTCAGCCCCAGCATTTT. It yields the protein CASSLSGGAGQPQHF.

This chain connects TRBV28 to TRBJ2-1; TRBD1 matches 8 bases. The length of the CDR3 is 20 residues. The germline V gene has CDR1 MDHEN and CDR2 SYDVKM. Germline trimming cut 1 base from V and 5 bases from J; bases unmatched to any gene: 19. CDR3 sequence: CASSLSPLGQGILGHNEQFF. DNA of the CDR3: TGTGCCAGCAGTTTATCTCCCCTTGGACAGGGTATACTGGGCCACAATGAGCAGTTCTTC.

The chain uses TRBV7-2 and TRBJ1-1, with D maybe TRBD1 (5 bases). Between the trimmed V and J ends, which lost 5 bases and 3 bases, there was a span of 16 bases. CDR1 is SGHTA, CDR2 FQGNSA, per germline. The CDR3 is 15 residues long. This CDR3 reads CASSPRIGGDTEAFF. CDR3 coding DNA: TGTGCCAGCAGCCCCAGAATTGGGGGGGACACTGAAGCTTTCTTT.

The CDR3 DNA is TGTGCCAGCAGTTTATTGCCAGGTCTAAGCTCTGGAAACACCATATATTTT. Amino acids: CASSLLPGLSSGNTIYF. The V and J genes are TRBV27 and TRBJ1-3; D not resolved. In germline, CDR1 is MNHEY, CDR2 SMNVEV (reference sequence). CDR3 length equals 17 residues. V was shortened by 1 base and J by 0 bases, with 13 bases between the two germline ends.

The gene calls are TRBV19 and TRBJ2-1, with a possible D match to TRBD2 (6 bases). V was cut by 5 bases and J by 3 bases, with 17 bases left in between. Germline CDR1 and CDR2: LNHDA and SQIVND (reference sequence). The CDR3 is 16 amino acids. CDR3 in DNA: TGTGCCAGTAGTCCCGCCACCGCGGGGTACTACAATGAGCAGTTCTTC. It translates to CASSPATAGYYNEQFF.

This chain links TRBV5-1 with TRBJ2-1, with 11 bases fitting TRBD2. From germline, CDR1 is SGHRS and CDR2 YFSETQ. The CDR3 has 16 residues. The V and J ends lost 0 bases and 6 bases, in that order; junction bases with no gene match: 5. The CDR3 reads CASSLDLAGGVNEQFF. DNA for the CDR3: TGCGCCAGCAGCTTGGACCTAGCGGGAGGAGTCAATGAGCAGTTCTTC.

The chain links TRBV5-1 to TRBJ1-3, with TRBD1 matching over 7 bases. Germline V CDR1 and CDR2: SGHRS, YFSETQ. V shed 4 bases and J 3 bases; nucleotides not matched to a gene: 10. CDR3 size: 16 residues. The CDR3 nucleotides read TGCGCCAGCAGCCCCGAAGGGGGCAGGGGTGGAAACACCATATATTTT. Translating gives CASSPEGGRGGNTIYF.

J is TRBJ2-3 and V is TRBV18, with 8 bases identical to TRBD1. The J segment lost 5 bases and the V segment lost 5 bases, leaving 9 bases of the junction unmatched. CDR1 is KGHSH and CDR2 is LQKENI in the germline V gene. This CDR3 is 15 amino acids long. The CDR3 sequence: CASSSPDRVGDTQYF. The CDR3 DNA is TGTGCCAGCTCATCGCCGGACAGGGTAGGAGATACGCAGTATTTT.

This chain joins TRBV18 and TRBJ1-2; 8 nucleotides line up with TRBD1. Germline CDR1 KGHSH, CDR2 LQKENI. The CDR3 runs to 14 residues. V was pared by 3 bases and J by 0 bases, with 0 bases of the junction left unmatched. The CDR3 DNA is TGTGCCAGCTCACCGGGACAGGCTAACTATGGCTACACCTTC. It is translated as CASSPGQANYGYTF.

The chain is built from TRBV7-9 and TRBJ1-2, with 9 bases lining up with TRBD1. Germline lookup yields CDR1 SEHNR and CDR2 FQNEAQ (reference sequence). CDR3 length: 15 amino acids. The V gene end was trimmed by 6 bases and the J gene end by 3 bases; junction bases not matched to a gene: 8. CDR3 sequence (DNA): TGTGCCAGCAGTGATGGGACAGGGAAACACTATGGCTACACCTTC. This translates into CASSDGTGKHYGYTF.

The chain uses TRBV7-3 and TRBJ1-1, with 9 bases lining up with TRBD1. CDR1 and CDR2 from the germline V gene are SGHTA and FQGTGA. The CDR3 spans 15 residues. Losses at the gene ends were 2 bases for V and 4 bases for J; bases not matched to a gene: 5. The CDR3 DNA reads TGTGCCAGCAGCTTATCCGGACAGGGGAGCACTGAAGCTTTCTTT. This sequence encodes CASSLSGQGSTEAFF.

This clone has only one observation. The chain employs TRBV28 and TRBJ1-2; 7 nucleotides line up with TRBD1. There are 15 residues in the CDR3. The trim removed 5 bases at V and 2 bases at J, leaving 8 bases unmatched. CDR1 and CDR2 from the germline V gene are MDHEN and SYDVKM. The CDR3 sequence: CASSQPGTVNYGYTF. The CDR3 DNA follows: TGTGCCAGCAGTCAACCCGGGACAGTAAACTATGGCTACACCTTC.

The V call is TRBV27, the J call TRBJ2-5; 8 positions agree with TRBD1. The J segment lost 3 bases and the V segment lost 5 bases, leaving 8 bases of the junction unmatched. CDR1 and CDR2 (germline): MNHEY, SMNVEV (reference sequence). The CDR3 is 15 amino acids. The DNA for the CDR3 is TGTGCCAGCAGTCCAAGGACAGGGAAGGAAGAGACCCAGTACTTC. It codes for CASSPRTGKEETQYF.

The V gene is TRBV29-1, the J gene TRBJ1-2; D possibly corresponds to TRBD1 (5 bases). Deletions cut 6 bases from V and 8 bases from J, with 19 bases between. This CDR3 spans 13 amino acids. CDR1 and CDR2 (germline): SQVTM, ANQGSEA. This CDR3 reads CSVVGDPGVGYTF. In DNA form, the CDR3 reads TGCAGCGTGGTAGGGGATCCGGGGGTCGGCTACACCTTC.

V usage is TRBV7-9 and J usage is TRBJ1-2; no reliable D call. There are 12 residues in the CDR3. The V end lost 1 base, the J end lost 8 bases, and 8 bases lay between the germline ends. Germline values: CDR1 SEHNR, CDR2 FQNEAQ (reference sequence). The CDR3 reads CASSLGAGGYTF. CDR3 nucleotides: TGTGCCAGCAGCTTAGGCGCGGGCGGCTACACCTTC.

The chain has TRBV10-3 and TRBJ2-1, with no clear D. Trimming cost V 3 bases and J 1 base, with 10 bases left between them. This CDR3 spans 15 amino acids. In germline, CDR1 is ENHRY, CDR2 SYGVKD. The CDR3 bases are TGTGCCATCAGTGAAACGACTGATTCCTACAATGAGCAGTTCTTC. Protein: CAISETTDSYNEQFF.

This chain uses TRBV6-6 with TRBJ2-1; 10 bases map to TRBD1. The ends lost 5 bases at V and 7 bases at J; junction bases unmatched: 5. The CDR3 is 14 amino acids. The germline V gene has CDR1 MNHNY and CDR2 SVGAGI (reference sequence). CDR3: CASSTWDRGNEQFF. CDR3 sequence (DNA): TGTGCCAGCAGTACTTGGGACAGGGGTAATGAGCAGTTCTTC.

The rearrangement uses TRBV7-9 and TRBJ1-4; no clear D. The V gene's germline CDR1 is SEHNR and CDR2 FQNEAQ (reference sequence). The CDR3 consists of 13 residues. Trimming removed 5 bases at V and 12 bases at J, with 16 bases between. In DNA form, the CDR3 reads TGTGCCAGCAGCCCAGTTAGCGCCATGGAACTGTTTTTT. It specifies CASSPVSAMELFF.

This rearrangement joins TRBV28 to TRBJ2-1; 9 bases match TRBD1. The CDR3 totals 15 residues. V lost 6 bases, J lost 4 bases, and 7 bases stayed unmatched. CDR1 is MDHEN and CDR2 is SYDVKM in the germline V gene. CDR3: CASRTGTGFYNEQFF. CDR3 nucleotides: TGTGCCAGCAGGACCGGGACAGGGTTTTACAATGAGCAGTTCTTC. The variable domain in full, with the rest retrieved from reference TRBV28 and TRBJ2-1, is DVKVTQSSRYLVKRTGEKVFLECVQDMDHENMFWYRQDPGLGLRLIYFSYDVKMKEKGDIPEGYSVSREKKERFSLILESASTNQTSMYLCASRTGTGFYNEQFFGPGTRLTVL.

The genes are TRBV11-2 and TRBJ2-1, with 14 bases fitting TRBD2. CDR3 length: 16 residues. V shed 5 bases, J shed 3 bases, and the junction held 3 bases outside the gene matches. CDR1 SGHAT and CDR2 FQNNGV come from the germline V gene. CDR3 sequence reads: CASSGGTSGSYNEQFF. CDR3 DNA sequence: TGTGCCAGCAGCGGGGGGACTAGCGGGAGCTACAATGAGCAGTTCTTC.